This T cell receptor (beta chain) stems from a study of control samples from healthy donors and cancer patients. Libraries were prepared by immunoSEQ multiplex PCR; TCRdb keeps only in-frame clonotypes and omits some of them. The sample includes around 100,000 clones, 88% of them seen just once. The germline V gene encodes CDR1 LNHNV and CDR2 YYDKDF (reference sequence). This CDR3 region has 13 residues. Trimming left V 0 bases short and J 5 bases short, with 7 bases between. This chain connects TRBV15 to TRBJ1-1; unclear D gene. The material sequenced was blood. The receptor was isolated from a woman aged 70-85 years in good health. The CDR3 spells CATSRDGRTEAFF. CDR3 bases: TGTGCCACCAGCAGAGATGGCAGAACTGAAGCTTTCTTT. The variable domain in full, with the rest retrieved from reference TRBV15 and TRBJ1-1, is DAMVIQNPRYQVTQFGKPVTLSCSQTLNHNVMYWYQQKSSQAPKLLFHYYDKDFNNEADTPDNFQSRRPNTSFCFLDIRSPGLGDTAMYLCATSRDGRTEAFFGQGTRLTVV.